This T cell receptor beta chain was sequenced in a study of Ad26.COV2.S vaccination and SARS-CoV-2 variants. Findings and limits, study-wide: Vaccine recipients posted higher spike-specific TCR breadth than their placebo counterparts.

About this clone itself: The antigen remains unidentified.

V was pared by 3 bases and J by 3 bases, with 2 bases of the junction left unmatched. This CDR3 spans 14 amino acids. Germline CDR1 and CDR2: LNHDA and SQIVND (reference sequence). Method: immunoSEQ multiplex PCR; TCRdb's copy keeps in-frame clones and lacks some. The repertoire holds about 350,000 clones, with about 91% as singletons. This chain links TRBV19 with TRBJ2-1, with 7 nucleotides matching TRBD2. Here the sequenced sample was peripheral blood, taken after recovery from COVID-19. The TCR sequence derives from a human donor who had recovered from COVID-19. The CDR3 region is CASSIGRGYNEQFF. CDR3 sequence (DNA): TGTGCCAGTAGTATTGGGAGGGGCTACAATGAGCAGTTCTTC. The full variable domain, rest sourced from reference TRBV19 and TRBJ2-1, is DGGITQSPKYLFRKEGQNVTLSCEQNLNHDAMYWYRQDPGQGLRLIYYSQIVNDFQKGDIAEGYSVSREKKESFPLTVTSAQKNPTAFYLCASSIGRGYNEQFFGPGTRLTVL.